The 12 T cell receptor beta chains below all came from one sample that was sequenced in a study of blood T cell repertoires in COVID-19. Data came from immunoSEQ multiplex PCR; TCRdb stores just in-frame clones and leaves some out. The sample holds around 120,000 clones, nearly 90% seen once. The source material was peripheral blood. The receptor source for this set is a woman aged 55-70 years with COVID-19, enrolled during active disease.

V is TRBV5-4 and J is TRBJ2-5; 12 bases map to TRBD2. Trimming at V came to 5 bases and at J to 5 bases, leaving 7 bases not matched to a gene. CDR1 and CDR2 (germline): SGHNT, YYREEE (reference sequence). The CDR3 contains 15 residues. The CDR3: CASSYRLAGEETQYF. In DNA, the CDR3 is TGTGCCAGCAGTTACCGACTAGCGGGGGAGGAGACCCAGTACTTC.

This clone was found once. The chain combines TRBV7-8 with TRBJ1-5, with D possibly TRBD1 on 5 matching bases. The CDR3 runs 14 residues. Germline V gene data show CDR1 as SGHVS and CDR2 as FQNEAQ. V dropped 3 bases and J dropped 11 bases, with 17 bases sitting between them. The CDR3 coding sequence is TGTGCCAGCAGCTTGGCGGGACCTGACATCACCCAGCATTTT. As protein: CASSLAGPDITQHF.

The chain joins TRBV4-2 to TRBJ1-4; D perhaps matches TRBD1 (6 bases). The V and J ends lost 5 bases and 3 bases respectively, with 16 bases between them. The V gene's germline CDR1 is LGHNA and CDR2 YNFKEQ. The CDR3 extends over 16 amino acids. The CDR3 reads CASSRQDTSPNEKLFF. Written as DNA, the CDR3 is TGTGCCAGCAGCAGACAGGACACCTCACCTAATGAAAAACTGTTTTTT.

This clone appeared once. The V call is TRBV7-2, the J call TRBJ1-5; 9 bases match TRBD1. The junction had 8 bases not matched to a gene; V was cut back by 5 bases and J by 3 bases. The CDR3 loop spans 16 amino acids. Per the germline V gene, CDR1 is SGHTA and CDR2 is FQGNSA. CDR3 DNA sequence: TGTGCCAGCAGCCAAGAGACAGGGGGGTTCAATCAGCCCCAGCATTTT. Its protein is CASSQETGGFNQPQHF.

V usage is TRBV20-1 and J usage is TRBJ2-7; 7 nucleotides agree with TRBD1. Germline CDR1 and CDR2: DFQATT and SNEGSKA (reference sequence). This CDR3 is 14 amino acids long. Losses at the gene ends were 3 bases for V and 5 bases for J; bases not matched to a gene: 10. The chain's CDR3 is CSASPGQLFHEQYF. The CDR3 DNA is TGCAGTGCTAGTCCGGGACAGTTATTCCACGAGCAGTACTTC.

This clone was recorded only once. The chain has TRBV13 and TRBJ2-7; tentatively, D is TRBD1 (5 bases). CDR3 length: 15 amino acids. Trimming left V 5 bases short and J 7 bases short, with 21 bases between. CDR1 is PRHDT, CDR2 FYEKMQ, per germline (reference sequence). The CDR3 loop reads CASSPSQGGVSEQYF. In DNA form, the CDR3 reads TGTGCCAGCAGCCCGAGTCAGGGTGGAGTTTCGGAGCAGTACTTC.

This chain connects TRBV29-1 to TRBJ2-1; D possibly corresponds to TRBD1 (6 bases). This CDR3 region has 11 residues. Germline values: CDR1 SQVTM, CDR2 ANQGSEA. The ends were cut back, 8 bases at V and 7 bases at J, with 12 bases in the middle. The CDR3 DNA follows: TGCAGCACCACAGGGTTAAATGAGCAGTTCTTC. Translating gives CSTTGLNEQFF.

This chain uses TRBV19 with TRBJ2-7; 10 bases line up with TRBD1. CDR1 and CDR2 from the germline V gene are LNHDA and SQIVND (reference sequence). The CDR3 extends over 13 amino acids. Unmatched junction bases numbered 5, after V lost 7 bases and J lost 5 bases. CDR3 residues: CASIGTGDNEQYF. The CDR3 bases are TGTGCCAGTATAGGGACAGGGGATAACGAGCAGTACTTC.

The chain carries TRBV6-1 and TRBJ1-5; D possibly corresponds to TRBD1 (5 bases). Deletions cut 1 base from V and 6 bases from J, with 10 bases between. There are 14 residues in the CDR3. Germline assignment: CDR1 MNHNS and CDR2 SASEGT. The CDR3 loop reads CASSEGSGLQPQHF. CDR3 bases: TGTGCCAGCAGTGAAGGGTCAGGGCTTCAGCCCCAGCATTTT.

The genes are TRBV15 and TRBJ1-4; D unclear. Germline V lookup: CDR1 LNHNV, CDR2 YYDKDF (reference sequence). V lost 1 base and J 5 bases, leaving 14 bases between the germline ends. The CDR3 contains 16 residues. The CDR3 loop is CATSRGGGGTNEKLFF. The CDR3, as DNA: TGTGCCACCAGCAGAGGTGGAGGAGGCACCAATGAAAAACTGTTTTTT.

This clone was detected only once. V usage is TRBV6-2 or TRBV6-3 and J usage is TRBJ1-2; maybe TRBD1 (6 bases). The V and J ends lost 6 bases and 2 bases respectively, with 10 bases between them. CDR3 size: 13 residues. Germline loops: CDR1 MNHEY, CDR2 SVGEGT. CDR3 bases: TGTGCCAGCAGCCACGGACAGAACTATGGCTACACCTTC. Translated: CASSHGQNYGYTF.

This chain connects TRBV6-6 to TRBJ2-3, with D possibly TRBD2 on 5 matching bases. The V and J ends lost 6 bases and 0 bases respectively, with 16 bases between them. The CDR3 runs 16 residues. The germline V gene encodes CDR1 MNHNY and CDR2 SVGAGI (reference sequence). The CDR3 reads CASRKSGAISTDTQYF. The CDR3 DNA sequence: TGTGCCAGCAGGAAAAGCGGCGCGATTAGCACAGATACGCAGTATTTT.